Presented here are 22 T cell receptor beta chains from one specimen sequenced in a study of blood T cell repertoires in COVID-19. The table came from immunoSEQ multiplex PCR; TCRdb's copy has only in-frame clones and leaves some out. The sample holds approximately 200,000 clones, roughly four fifths seen once. The sample was PBMCs or T cells enriched from blood (not recorded which). These receptors came from a middle-aged man who had recovered from COVID-19.

DNA for the CDR3: TGTGCCAGCAAGTCGGGAGGAGATACGCAGTATTTT. It is translated as CASKSGGDTQYF. J is TRBJ2-3 and V is TRBV27; 7 nucleotides agree with TRBD2. The CDR3 consists of 12 residues. V trimming: 7 bases; J trimming: 5 bases; junction bases outside the gene matches: 3. CDR1 and CDR2 (germline): MNHEY, SMNVEV (reference sequence).

This chain joins TRBV28 and TRBJ2-3, with a weak D call TRBD2 (5 bases). The CDR3 runs 13 residues. Germline CDR1 reads MDHEN; CDR2 reads SYDVKM. The V end lost 6 bases, the J end lost 2 bases, and 9 bases lay between the germline ends. The DNA of the CDR3 is TGTGCCAGCAGCCGGGGTTACACAGATACGCAGTATTTT. This codes for CASSRGYTDTQYF.

The rearrangement uses TRBV5-6 and TRBJ2-7; perhaps TRBD2 as D (6 bases). Trimming cost V 4 bases and J 2 bases, with 16 bases left between them. CDR3 length: 15 amino acids. Germline CDR1 SGHDT, CDR2 YYEEEE. CDR3 sequence: CASSVAGSTPYEQYF. In DNA, the CDR3 is TGTGCCAGCAGCGTAGCCGGGAGCACTCCCTACGAGCAGTACTTC.

The rearrangement links TRBV28 to TRBJ2-4; possible D gene TRBD1, 5 bases. This CDR3 region has 13 residues. CDR1 and CDR2 (germline): MDHEN, SYDVKM. The V gene lost 3 bases and the J gene lost 4 bases, with 7 bases spanning the gap. CDR3 residues: CASSFAGKNIQYF. The CDR3 nucleotides are TGTGCCAGCAGTTTCGCAGGGAAAAACATTCAGTACTTC.

The J gene is TRBJ1-1, the V gene TRBV29-1; TRBD1 aligns across 7 bases. This CDR3 contains 14 residues. CDR1 is SQVTM, CDR2 ANQGSEA, per germline. V lost 6 bases to trimming and J lost 3 bases; unmatched junction nucleotides: 10. CDR3 protein: CSVVGTAGDTEAFF. The DNA of the CDR3 is TGCAGCGTCGTCGGGACAGCCGGGGACACTGAAGCTTTCTTT.

V gene TRBV7-8 combines with J gene TRBJ2-3; D ambiguous. Trimming left V 5 bases short and J 4 bases short, with 10 bases between. Germline CDR1 reads SGHVS; CDR2 reads FQNEAQ. The CDR3 runs to 13 residues. The CDR3: CASSPEAPDTQYF. CDR3 sequence (DNA): TGTGCCAGCAGCCCCGAGGCCCCAGATACGCAGTATTTT.

As regards this clone: Other nucleotide sequences in the sample specify the same CDR3. V and J are TRBV19 and TRBJ2-1; TRBD1 matches 9 bases. The CDR3 contains 15 residues. Losses at the gene ends were 3 bases for V and 2 bases for J; bases not matched to a gene: 2. Germline values: CDR1 LNHDA, CDR2 SQIVND (reference sequence). The CDR3 loop reads CASSIGTGTYNEQFF. CDR3 DNA sequence: TGTGCCAGTAGTATTGGGACAGGGACCTACAATGAGCAGTTCTTC.

The chain couples TRBV5-4 to TRBJ2-3; tentatively, D is TRBD2 (5 bases). Germline CDR1 and CDR2: SGHNT and YYREEE (reference sequence). Trimming took off 1 base at V and 1 base at J, with 16 bases between the two ends. The CDR3 has 17 residues. CDR3 nucleotide sequence: TGTGCCAGCAGCTTGTTGGCTGCCGGGGATGGCACAGATACGCAGTATTTT. It is translated as CASSLLAAGDGTDTQYF.

V and J are TRBV4-3 and TRBJ2-1; TRBD2 aligns across 8 bases. The junction had 6 bases not matched to a gene; V was cut back by 1 base and J by 1 base. The CDR3 sequence is 17 residues long. Germline V gives CDR1 LGHNA, CDR2 YSLEER. CDR3 sequence: CASSQAGLAGSYNEQFF. The DNA for the CDR3 is TGCGCCAGCAGCCAAGCAGGACTAGCCGGATCCTACAATGAGCAGTTCTTC.

V and J are TRBV9 and TRBJ2-5; D not certain. The CDR3 totals 13 residues. The V end was cut by 0 bases, the J end by 4 bases, with 7 bases between. Per germline, CDR1 SGDLS and CDR2 YYNGEE. CDR3: CASSVGGRETQYF. CDR3 sequence (DNA): TGTGCCAGCAGCGTAGGCGGTCGAGAGACCCAGTACTTC.

V is TRBV19 and J is TRBJ2-5; D possibly corresponds to TRBD2 (5 bases). Deletions cut 6 bases from V and 5 bases from J, with 13 bases between. Germline CDR1 LNHDA, CDR2 SQIVND (reference sequence). CDR3 length: 13 amino acids. The CDR3 loop is CASRRGSQETQYF. The CDR3 bases are TGTGCCAGTAGAAGAGGGAGTCAGGAGACCCAGTACTTC.

The chain links TRBV10-1 to TRBJ2-2, with a possible D match to TRBD2 (5 bases). The CDR3 length is 12 residues. Germline CDR1 reads WNHNN; CDR2 reads SYGVQD (reference sequence). With 8 bases removed from V and 8 bases from J, the gap between germline ends came to 12 bases. The CDR3 is CASGGNSGELFF. The CDR3 DNA is TGCGCCAGCGGAGGAAATTCAGGGGAGCTGTTTTTT.

The chain links TRBV5-1 to TRBJ2-1; 9 nucleotides match TRBD1. The germline gives CDR1 SGHRS, CDR2 YFSETQ. CDR3 size: 16 residues. V shed 0 bases, J shed 1 base, and the junction held 2 bases outside the gene matches. CDR3 sequence reads: CASSLVGTGSYNEQFF. The DNA of the CDR3 is TGCGCCAGCAGCTTGGTGGGGACAGGGTCCTACAATGAGCAGTTCTTC. Together with reference TRBV5-1 and TRBJ2-1, the CDR3 gives the full variable domain: KAGVTQTPRYLIKTRGQQVTLSCSPISGHRSVSWYQQTPGQGLQFLFEYFSETQRNKGNFPGRFSGRQFSNSRSEMNVSTLELGDSALYLCASSLVGTGSYNEQFFGPGTRLTVL.

The table lists this clone with a few counts. The V and J genes are TRBV6-5 and TRBJ1-1, with D unclear. There are 13 residues in the CDR3. Germline-derived CDR1 and CDR2 are MNHEY and SVGAGI. The germline V and J ends were trimmed by 5 bases and 8 bases, with 15 bases remaining between them. CDR3 residues: CASSRTGLGEAFF. DNA for the CDR3: TGTGCCAGCAGTAGGACTGGGCTAGGCGAAGCTTTCTTT.

This rearrangement joins TRBV7-9 to TRBJ1-5; tentatively, D is TRBD1 (5 bases). This CDR3 region has 14 residues. V shed 0 bases and J shed 3 bases, with 6 bases lying between them. Germline V gene sequence: CDR1 SEHNR, CDR2 FQNEAQ (reference sequence). The CDR3 DNA sequence: TGTGCCAGCAGCTTAGCGACAGCCAATCAGCCCCAGCATTTT. This gives the protein CASSLATANQPQHF.

V and J are TRBV6-5 and TRBJ1-6; D gene ambiguous. The length of the CDR3 is 15 residues. CDR1 and CDR2 from the germline V gene are MNHEY and SVGAGI. Trimming left V 5 bases short and J 7 bases short, with 15 bases between. CDR3 DNA sequence: TGTGCCAGCAGTCCCCAGAGGGTACTCAATTCACCCCTCCACTTT. Its protein is CASSPQRVLNSPLHF.

The CDR3: CASSFLAGGNTGELFF. CDR3 coding DNA: TGCGCCAGCAGCTTCCTGGCGGGAGGCAACACCGGGGAGCTGTTTTTT. The chain combines TRBV5-1 with TRBJ2-2; 8 bases align to TRBD2. V shed 2 bases and J 2 bases; nucleotides not matched to a gene: 5. The germline CDR1 and CDR2 sequences are SGHRS and YFSETQ. This CDR3 has 16 residues.

The chain uses TRBV13 and TRBJ2-7, with 9 bases that match TRBD2. There are 15 residues in the CDR3. Unmatched junction bases numbered 8, after V lost 5 bases and J lost 3 bases. The germline V gene has CDR1 PRHDT and CDR2 FYEKMQ (reference sequence). The CDR3 nucleotides are TGTGCCAGCAGCCTACTAGCGGGCGGCTTCTACGAGCAGTACTTC. Translating it yields CASSLLAGGFYEQYF. The whole variable domain, remainder taken from reference TRBV13 and TRBJ2-7, is AAGVIQSPRHLIKEKRETATLKCYPIPRHDTVYWYQQGPGQDPQFLISFYEKMQSDKGSIPDRFSAQQFSDYHSELNMSSLELGDSALYFCASSLLAGGFYEQYFGPGTRLTVT.

The chain recombines TRBV4-3 with TRBJ2-3; D possibly corresponds to TRBD1 (5 bases). The CDR3 length is 15 residues. V gave up 0 bases and J gave up 7 bases, with 14 bases separating them. Germline assignment: CDR1 LGHNA and CDR2 YSLEER. The CDR3 DNA reads TGCGCCAGCAGCCAAGATTGGTCCAGGGTTTATACGCAGTATTTT. It codes for CASSQDWSRVYTQYF.

V and J are TRBV7-2 and TRBJ2-1; D perhaps matches TRBD1 (6 bases). CDR3 length equals 15 residues. Trimming removed 1 base at V and 3 bases at J, with 10 bases between. CDR1 and CDR2 (germline): SGHTA, FQGNSA. The CDR3 DNA reads TGTGCCAGCAGCTTAGTAGGGGGTATCTACAATGAGCAGTTCTTC. Residues: CASSLVGGIYNEQFF.

This clone was picked up a small number of times. The rearrangement joins TRBV2 to TRBJ1-4; 8 bases are a match to TRBD1. Germline V gene lookup returns CDR1 SNHLY and CDR2 FYNNEI. After removal of 5 bases from V and 6 bases from J, the junction contained 14 bases not matched to a gene. The CDR3 has 17 residues. CDR3: CASSLPRTGYKDEKLFF. The CDR3 DNA reads as TGTGCCAGCAGTTTGCCCCGGACAGGGTACAAAGATGAAAAACTGTTTTTT.

The rearrangement links TRBV18 to TRBJ1-1; D may be TRBD1 (6 bases). The CDR3 sequence is 15 residues long. V lost 2 bases and J lost 2, with 12 bases in between. CDR1 is KGHSH and CDR2 is LQKENI in the germline V gene. This CDR3 is CASSPNGQKNTEAFF. The CDR3 DNA follows: TGTGCCAGCTCACCAAACGGACAGAAAAACACTGAAGCTTTCTTT.